The clone carrying this T cell receptor beta chain occurred a few times. The record originates from a study of T cells in Graves' hyperthyroidism and ophthalmopathy. The CDR3 has 17 amino acids. Germline CDR1 is SGDLS and CDR2 is YYNGEE. The V gene end was trimmed by 6 bases and the J gene end by 1 base; junction bases not matched to a gene: 13. Template material for amplifying TCR beta CDR3 regions consisted of RNA transcripts. First-round RT-PCR with HTBI primers amplified the TCR CDR3 region. A single record per CDR3 protein comes from TCRdb applying MiXCR to the multiplex PCR reads. The profile shows 500,000 to 750,000 distinct CDR3 sequences, 14% of them singletons.

The sequencing input was blood. The origin of this receptor is a woman aged 18-29 years with Graves' ophthalmopathy. V gene TRBV9 combines with J gene TRBJ2-3; 8 bases are shared with TRBD1. CDR3 region: CASNPRKQGDGTDTQYF. In DNA form, the CDR3 reads TGTGCCAGCAATCCTAGAAAACAGGGGGATGGCACAGATACGCAGTATTTT.